These 32 T cell receptor beta chains originate from one sample sequenced in a study of T cell responses to AZD1222 COVID-19 vaccine. Using immunoSEQ multiplex PCR, the repertoire was profiled, and TCRdb retains in-frame clones only, with some absent. This sample has 110,000 or so clones; 70% to 90% occur once, and the top ten carry around 13%. The starting material was peripheral blood, obtained on day 0 of MenACWY control vaccination. The receptors were gathered from an adult in good health.

The rearrangement joins TRBV7-9 to TRBJ2-2; D gene ambiguous. Germline V gene sequence: CDR1 SEHNR, CDR2 FQNEAQ (reference sequence). The CDR3 contains 15 residues. Trimming shortened V by 1 base and J by 2 bases, and 8 bases separated the two germline ends. CDR3 amino acids: CASSLGPTNTGELFF. The CDR3 DNA sequence: TGTGCCAGCAGCTTAGGACCCACTAACACCGGGGAGCTGTTTTTT.

The chain links TRBV7-8 to TRBJ1-5, with D uncertain. CDR1 is SGHVS and CDR2 is FQNEAQ in the germline V gene. V was trimmed by 10 bases and J by 0 bases, leaving 13 bases between them. The CDR3 extends over 14 amino acids. The CDR3 is CATGVGVSNQPQHF. The CDR3 DNA reads TGTGCCACTGGAGTAGGAGTTAGCAATCAGCCCCAGCATTTT.

The genes are TRBV4-3 and TRBJ2-7; TRBD1 matches at 9 bases. Germline V gene lookup returns CDR1 LGHNA and CDR2 YSLEER. The CDR3 is 15 residues long. V was clipped by 3 bases and J by 3 bases; unmatched bases: 6. This CDR3 reads CASSHGTGRDYEQYF. CDR3 bases: TGCGCCAGCAGCCACGGGACAGGGAGAGACTACGAGCAGTACTTC.

The rearrangement joins TRBV5-1 to TRBJ1-6; tentative D call: TRBD1 (5 bases). Germline loops: CDR1 SGHRS, CDR2 YFSETQ. V was trimmed by 4 bases and J by 7 bases, leaving 18 bases between them. The CDR3 runs to 16 residues. The CDR3 region has the DNA TGCGCCAGCAGCCGAGCCGTGGGACGGGCCAATTCACCCCTCCACTTT. Translated: CASSRAVGRANSPLHF.

The chain joins TRBV7-2 to TRBJ2-7; 10 nucleotides line up with TRBD2. The CDR3 consists of 15 residues. Germline loops: CDR1 SGHTA, CDR2 FQGNSA. After removal of 1 base from V and 6 bases from J, the junction contained 6 bases not matched to a gene. CDR3 amino acids: CASSLEASGSTEQYF. The DNA of the CDR3 is TGTGCCAGCAGCTTAGAGGCTAGCGGGAGTACCGAGCAGTACTTC.

CDR3 loop: CASSLSRGRERPQHF. The DNA for the CDR3 is TGTGCCAGCAGTTTATCGAGAGGACGGGAGAGGCCCCAGCATTTT. The chain has TRBV27 and TRBJ1-5; no clear D. This CDR3 comprises 15 residues. V lost 0 bases and J lost 9, with 15 bases in between. Germline CDR1 reads MNHEY; CDR2 reads SMNVEV (reference sequence).

The chain has TRBV28 and TRBJ1-2, with 9 nucleotides matching TRBD1. CDR3 length: 14 residues. Germline trimming cut 6 bases from V and 4 bases from J; bases unmatched to any gene: 6. The germline gives CDR1 MDHEN, CDR2 SYDVKM. DNA for the CDR3: TGTGCCAGCAGCTCCGGGACAGGGATCTATGGCTACACCTTC. This sequence encodes CASSSGTGIYGYTF.

The chain recombines TRBV10-3 with TRBJ2-3, with 8 nucleotides matching TRBD2. This CDR3 contains 20 residues. Germline assignment: CDR1 ENHRY and CDR2 SYGVKD. V lost 0 bases to trimming and J lost 1 base; unmatched junction nucleotides: 15. DNA for the CDR3: TGTGCCATCAGTGAGTCGGGACACAAAGCTACTAGCGGCGGCACAGATACGCAGTATTTT. Protein product: CAISESGHKATSGGTDTQYF.

The J gene is TRBJ1-4, the V gene TRBV18; D remains ambiguous. CDR3 length: 12 amino acids. CDR1 and CDR2 (germline): KGHSH, LQKENI. V was shortened by 2 bases and J by 12 bases, with 10 bases between the two germline ends. The CDR3 sequence: CASSPVIGELFF. As DNA, the CDR3 is TGTGCCAGCTCACCAGTGATCGGGGAACTGTTTTTT.

The chain links TRBV7-3 to TRBJ1-6; D is uncertain. CDR1 is SGHTA and CDR2 is FQGTGA in the germline V gene. This CDR3 contains 12 residues. V was clipped by 3 bases and J by 10 bases, with 7 bases between them. CDR3 amino acids: CASSLQGSPLHF. The CDR3 nucleotides are TGTGCCAGCAGCTTGCAAGGATCACCCCTCCACTTT.

The rearrangement joins TRBV5-5 to TRBJ2-2, with 9 bases that match TRBD2. This CDR3 contains 16 residues. Losses at the gene ends were 1 base for V and 5 bases for J; bases not matched to a gene: 6. Germline lookup yields CDR1 SGHKS and CDR2 YYEKEE (reference sequence). The CDR3 nucleotides are TGTGCCAGCAGCTTGTCACGGCTAGCGGGAACCGGGGAGCTGTTTTTT. Encoded protein: CASSLSRLAGTGELFF.

The chain's CDR3 is CASSYLNNQPQHF. DNA for the CDR3: TGTGCCAGCAGTTACCTCAACAATCAGCCCCAGCATTTT. The J gene is TRBJ1-5, the V gene TRBV27; D is ambiguous. The germline CDR1 and CDR2 sequences are MNHEY and SMNVEV (reference sequence). V was pared by 4 bases and J by 3 bases, with 7 bases between. This CDR3 is 13 amino acids long.

The rearrangement uses TRBV1 and TRBJ1-5; the D call of TRBD1 is as the table states it, not checked on the DNA. TRBV1 is a pseudogene locus. CDR3 length: 17 residues. In DNA form, the CDR3 reads TGCACCAGCAGCCCCCGATCGGGACACCCAGAGGATCAGCCCCAGCATTTT. Residues: CTSSPRSGHPEDQPQHF.

The V call is TRBV9, the J call TRBJ1-6, with D uncertain. The CDR3 covers 13 residues. Trimming stripped 0 bases from V and 8 bases from J, with 6 bases between. CDR1 SGDLS and CDR2 YYNGEE come from the germline V gene. Here the CDR3 DNA reads TGTGCCAGCAGCGTAGACTTTGATTCACCCCTCCACTTT. It encodes CASSVDFDSPLHF.

V is TRBV9 and J is TRBJ1-6; no definite D call. From germline, CDR1 is SGDLS and CDR2 YYNGEE. The V and J ends lost 3 bases and 13 bases respectively, with 17 bases between them. This CDR3 is built from 14 residues. CDR3 residues: CASSAGMEGLPLHF. The CDR3 DNA reads as TGTGCCAGCAGCGCGGGAATGGAGGGTTTGCCCCTCCACTTT.

This sequence joins TRBV7-9 and TRBJ1-1; D is uncertain. CDR1 and CDR2 (germline): SEHNR, FQNEAQ (reference sequence). The V and J ends lost 2 bases and 1 base respectively, with 5 bases between them. The CDR3 covers 13 residues. This CDR3 is CASSLQANTEAFF. The CDR3 nucleotides read TGTGCCAGCAGCTTACAGGCGAACACTGAAGCTTTCTTT.

This chain uses TRBV12-3 or TRBV12-4 with TRBJ1-4; no clear D. V lost 1 base to trimming and J lost 8 bases, with 5 bases between them. The CDR3 consists of 12 residues. The CDR3: CASSLEREKLFF. CDR3 DNA: TGTGCCAGCAGTTTAGAAAGGGAAAAACTGTTTTTT.

This rearrangement joins TRBV18 to TRBJ1-3; D not certain. The ends were cut back, 4 bases at V and 3 bases at J, with 10 bases in the middle. CDR3 length: 14 residues. Germline loops: CDR1 KGHSH, CDR2 LQKENI. CDR3 coding DNA: TGTGCCAGCTCACGGGGAATTCTTGGAAACACCATATATTTT. This gives the protein CASSRGILGNTIYF.

V is TRBV7-9 and J is TRBJ1-1; TRBD1 is a possible D gene (6 bases). V was pared by 5 bases and J by 6 bases, with 13 bases between. The germline V gene has CDR1 SEHNR and CDR2 FQNEAQ (reference sequence). CDR3 size: 13 residues. For the CDR3, the DNA is TGTGCCAGCAGCCCCGGCAGGGGAGCTGAAGCTTTCTTT. Amino acid sequence: CASSPGRGAEAFF.

The chain's CDR3 is CASTPGGVVEQYF. CDR3 nucleotide sequence: TGTGCCAGCACCCCGGGGGGCGTCGTCGAGCAGTACTTC. This sequence joins TRBV7-2 and TRBJ2-7, with a tentative D call TRBD2 (7 bases). The CDR3 has 13 residues. Germline assignment: CDR1 SGHTA and CDR2 FQGNSA. V lost 7 bases and J lost 6, with 16 bases in between.

This chain uses TRBV7-8 with TRBJ2-3; a weak D match, TRBD2 (5 bases). Trimming took off 1 base at V and 4 bases at J, with 21 bases between the two ends. The CDR3 has 18 residues. CDR1 and CDR2 (germline): SGHVS, FQNEAQ. For the CDR3, the DNA is TGTGCCAGCAGCTTAGGTCCTCTTAGGAAGGGCGGGCCAGATACGCAGTATTTT. Encoded protein: CASSLGPLRKGGPDTQYF.

V and J are TRBV7-7 and TRBJ2-7; 8 bases map to TRBD1. J was trimmed by 3 bases and V by 5 bases; bases with no gene match: 9. The CDR3 is made up of 15 amino acids. CDR1 is SSHAT and CDR2 is FNYEAQ in the germline V gene (reference sequence). The CDR3 sequence: CASSRYPQGGYEQYF. CDR3 bases: TGTGCCAGCAGCCGGTATCCACAGGGGGGCTACGAGCAGTACTTC.

The chain is built from TRBV20-1 and TRBJ1-1, with unresolved D. The germline gives CDR1 DFQATT, CDR2 SNEGSKA (reference sequence). The length of the CDR3 is 11 residues. Deletions cut 3 bases from V and 1 base from J, with 3 bases between. This CDR3 reads CSASPNTEAFF. CDR3 nucleotide sequence: TGCAGTGCTAGCCCGAACACTGAAGCTTTCTTT.

This chain connects TRBV7-8 to TRBJ2-7; 9 bases match TRBD1. The CDR3 sequence is 15 residues long. Per germline, CDR1 SGHVS and CDR2 FQNEAQ. The V segment lost 0 bases and the J segment 4 bases; nucleotides outside the gene matches: 4. The CDR3, as DNA: TGTGCCAGCAGCTTAGCGAGGACAGGGGTATACGAGCAGTACTTC. Translated, it gives CASSLARTGVYEQYF. Drawing the rest from reference TRBV7-8 and TRBJ2-7, the complete variable domain is GAGVSQSPRYKVAKRGQDVALRCDPISGHVSLFWYQQALGQGPEFLTYFQNEAQLDKSGLPSDRFFAERPEGSVSTLKIQRTQQEDSAVYLCASSLARTGVYEQYFGPGTRLTVT.

For the CDR3, the DNA is TGTGCCAGCAAGGGGCAGTCTAACTATGGCTACACCTTC. Encoded protein: CASKGQSNYGYTF. The chain links TRBV27 to TRBJ1-2; weak D call: TRBD1 (5 bases). Germline V lookup: CDR1 MNHEY, CDR2 SMNVEV (reference sequence). The CDR3 length is 13 residues. V was trimmed by 7 bases and J by 0 bases, leaving 9 bases between them.

The genes are TRBV19 and TRBJ1-1, with 7 bases fitting TRBD1. The CDR3 runs 12 residues. Germline assignment: CDR1 LNHDA and CDR2 SQIVND (reference sequence). Losses at the gene ends were 6 bases for V and 11 bases for J; bases not matched to a gene: 9. CDR3 nucleotide sequence: TGTGCCAGTAGACAGGGGCTAAACGGGGCTTTCTTT. Translation: CASRQGLNGAFF.

The rearrangement uses TRBV5-1 and TRBJ1-5; D gene ambiguous. Per germline, CDR1 SGHRS and CDR2 YFSETQ. V was pared by 0 bases and J by 3 bases, with 7 bases between. CDR3 length equals 14 residues. CDR3 sequence: CASSLGQDNQPQHF. The CDR3 DNA reads as TGCGCCAGCAGCTTGGGACAAGACAATCAGCCCCAGCATTTT.

This chain uses TRBV5-1 with TRBJ2-5; D tentatively reads TRBD1 or TRBD2 (5 bases each). The CDR3 loop spans 15 amino acids. CDR1 and CDR2 from the germline V gene are SGHRS and YFSETQ. V shed 3 bases and J shed 5 bases, with 17 bases lying between them. CDR3 nucleotides: TGCGCCAGCAGCTCTCCGGGACGGAGGAGGGAGACCCAGTACTTC. It translates to CASSSPGRRRETQYF.

The rearrangement uses TRBV5-1 and TRBJ2-2, with 8 positions matching TRBD1. Germline CDR1 is SGHRS and CDR2 is YFSETQ. This CDR3 contains 15 residues. V shed 4 bases and J 0 bases; nucleotides not matched to a gene: 2. The CDR3 sequence is CASSQTGANTGELFF. CDR3 DNA sequence: TGCGCCAGCAGCCAGACAGGGGCGAACACCGGGGAGCTGTTTTTT.

The chain joins TRBV2 to TRBJ1-5; tentative D call: TRBD1 (5 bases). V was trimmed by 2 bases and J by 2 bases, leaving 10 bases between them. CDR3 length equals 15 residues. Germline values: CDR1 SNHLY, CDR2 FYNNEI. The DNA of the CDR3 is TGTGCCAGCAGTGAAAGGCAGGGAGGCAATCAGCCCCAGCATTTT. Its protein product is CASSERQGGNQPQHF.

The chain recombines TRBV5-5 with TRBJ2-7; D is unclear. The germline V and J ends were trimmed by 6 bases and 5 bases, with 0 bases remaining between them. This CDR3 comprises 8 residues. Germline CDR1 and CDR2: SGHKS and YYEKEE (reference sequence). CDR3 nucleotide sequence: TGTGCCAGCAACGAGCAGTACTTC. Its translation: CASNEQYF.

The chain combines TRBV5-4 with TRBJ2-7; no clear D gene. The V end was cut by 3 bases, the J end by 2 bases, with 15 bases between. Germline V CDR1 and CDR2: SGHNT, YYREEE (reference sequence). CDR3 length: 15 amino acids. The CDR3 loop is CASSSALSGAYEQYF. CDR3 DNA sequence: TGTGCCAGCAGCTCGGCGTTGTCAGGAGCCTACGAGCAGTACTTC.